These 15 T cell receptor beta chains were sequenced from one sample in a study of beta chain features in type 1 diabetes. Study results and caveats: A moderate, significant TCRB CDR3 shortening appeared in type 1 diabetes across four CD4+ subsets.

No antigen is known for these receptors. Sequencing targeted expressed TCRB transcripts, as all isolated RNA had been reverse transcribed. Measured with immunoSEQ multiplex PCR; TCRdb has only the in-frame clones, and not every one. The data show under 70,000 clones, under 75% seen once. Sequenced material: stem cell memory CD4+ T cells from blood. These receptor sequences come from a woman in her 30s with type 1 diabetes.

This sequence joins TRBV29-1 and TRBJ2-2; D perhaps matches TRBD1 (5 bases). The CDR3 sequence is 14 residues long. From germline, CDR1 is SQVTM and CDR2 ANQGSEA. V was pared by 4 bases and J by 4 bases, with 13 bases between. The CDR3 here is CSVAPTDPTGELFF. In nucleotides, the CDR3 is TGCAGCGTTGCTCCGACAGACCCCACCGGGGAGCTGTTTTTT.

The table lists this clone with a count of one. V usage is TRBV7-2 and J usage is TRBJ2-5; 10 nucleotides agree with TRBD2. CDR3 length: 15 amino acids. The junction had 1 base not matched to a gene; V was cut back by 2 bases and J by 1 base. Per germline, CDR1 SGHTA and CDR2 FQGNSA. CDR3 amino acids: CASSLRLAGQETQYF. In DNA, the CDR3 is TGTGCCAGCAGCTTACGACTAGCGGGCCAAGAGACCCAGTACTTC. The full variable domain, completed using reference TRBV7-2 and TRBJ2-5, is GAGVSQSPSNKVTEKGKDVELRCDPISGHTALYWYRQSLGQGLEFLIYFQGNSAPDKSGLPSDRFSAERTGGSVSTLTIQRTQQEDSAVYLCASSLRLAGQETQYFGPGTRLLVL.

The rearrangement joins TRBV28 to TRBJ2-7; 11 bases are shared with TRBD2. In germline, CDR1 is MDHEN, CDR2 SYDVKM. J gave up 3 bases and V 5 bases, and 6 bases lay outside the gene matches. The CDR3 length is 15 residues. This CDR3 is CASSVPGLAVYEQYF. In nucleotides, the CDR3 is TGTGCCAGCAGTGTCCCGGGACTAGCGGTCTACGAGCAGTACTTC.

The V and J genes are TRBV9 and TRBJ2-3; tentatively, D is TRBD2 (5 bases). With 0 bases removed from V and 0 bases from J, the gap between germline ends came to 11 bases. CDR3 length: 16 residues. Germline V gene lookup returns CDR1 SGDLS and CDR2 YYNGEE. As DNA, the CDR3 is TGTGCCAGCAGCGTAGGAGGGTTGGCTAGCACAGATACGCAGTATTTT. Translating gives CASSVGGLASTDTQYF.

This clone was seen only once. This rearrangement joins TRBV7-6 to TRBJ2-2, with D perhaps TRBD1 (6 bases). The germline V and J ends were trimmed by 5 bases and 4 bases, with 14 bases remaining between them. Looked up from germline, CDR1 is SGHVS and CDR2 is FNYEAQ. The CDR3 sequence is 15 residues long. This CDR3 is CASSTLGQFTGELFF. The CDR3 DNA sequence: TGTGCCAGCAGCACCCTCGGACAGTTCACCGGGGAGCTGTTTTTT.

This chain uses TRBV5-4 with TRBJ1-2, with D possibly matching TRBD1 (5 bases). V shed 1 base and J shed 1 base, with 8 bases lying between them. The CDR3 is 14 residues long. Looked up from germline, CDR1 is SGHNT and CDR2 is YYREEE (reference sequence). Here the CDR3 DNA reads TGTGCCAGCAGCTTGTGGGGCAGTAACTATGGCTACACCTTC. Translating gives CASSLWGSNYGYTF.

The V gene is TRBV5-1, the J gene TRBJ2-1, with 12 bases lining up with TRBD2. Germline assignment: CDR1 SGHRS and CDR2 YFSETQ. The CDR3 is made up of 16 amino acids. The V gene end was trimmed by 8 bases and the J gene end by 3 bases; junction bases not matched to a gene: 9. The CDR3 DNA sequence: TGCGCCAGTGCTTCGGCTAGCGGGAGGGTCTACAATGAGCAGTTCTTC. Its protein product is CASASASGRVYNEQFF.

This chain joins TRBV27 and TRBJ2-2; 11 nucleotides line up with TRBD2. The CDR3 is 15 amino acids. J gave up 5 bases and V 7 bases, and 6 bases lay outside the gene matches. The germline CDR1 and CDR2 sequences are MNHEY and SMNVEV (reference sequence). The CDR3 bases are TGTGCCAGCACTCTCCTAGCGGGAGGAACCGGGGAGCTGTTTTTT. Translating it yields CASTLLAGGTGELFF.

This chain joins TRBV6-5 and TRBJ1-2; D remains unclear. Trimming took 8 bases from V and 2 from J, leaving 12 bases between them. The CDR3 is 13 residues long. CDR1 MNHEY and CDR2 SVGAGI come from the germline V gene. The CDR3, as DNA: TGTGCCAGCGGGCTCCCCAGCAACTATGGCTACACCTTC. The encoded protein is CASGLPSNYGYTF.

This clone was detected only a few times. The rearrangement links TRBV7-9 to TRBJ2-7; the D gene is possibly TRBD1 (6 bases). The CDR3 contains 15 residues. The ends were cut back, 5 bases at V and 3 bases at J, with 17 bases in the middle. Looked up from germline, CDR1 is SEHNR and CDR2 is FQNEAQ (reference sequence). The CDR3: CASSDGRDNVYEQYF. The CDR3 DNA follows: TGTGCCAGCAGCGACGGACGGGACAATGTCTACGAGCAGTACTTC.

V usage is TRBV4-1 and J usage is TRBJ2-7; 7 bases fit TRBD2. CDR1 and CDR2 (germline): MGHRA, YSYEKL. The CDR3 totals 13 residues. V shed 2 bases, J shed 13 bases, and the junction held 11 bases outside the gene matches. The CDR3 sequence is CASSQNVIAGRYF. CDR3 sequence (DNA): TGCGCCAGCAGCCAAAACGTTATAGCGGGCCGATACTTC.

The CDR3 sequence is CASGGGRASGDTQYF. As DNA, the CDR3 is TGCGCCAGCGGGGGCGGGAGGGCCTCAGGAGATACGCAGTATTTT. The V and J genes are TRBV5-1 and TRBJ2-3, with 9 bases fitting TRBD2. V shed 7 bases, J shed 5 bases, and the junction held 11 bases outside the gene matches. Germline values: CDR1 SGHRS, CDR2 YFSETQ. The CDR3 runs 15 residues.

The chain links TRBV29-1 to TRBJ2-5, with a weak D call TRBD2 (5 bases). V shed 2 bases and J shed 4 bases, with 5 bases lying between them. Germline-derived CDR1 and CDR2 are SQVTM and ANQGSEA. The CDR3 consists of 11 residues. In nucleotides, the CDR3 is TGCAGCGTTGAAACTAGAGAGACCCAGTACTTC. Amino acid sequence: CSVETRETQYF.

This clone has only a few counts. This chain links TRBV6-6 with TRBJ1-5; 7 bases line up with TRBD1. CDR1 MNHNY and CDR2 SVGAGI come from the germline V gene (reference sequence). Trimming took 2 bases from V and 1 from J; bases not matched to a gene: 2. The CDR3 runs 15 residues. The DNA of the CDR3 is TGTGCCAGCAGTTACGTCAGGGGGAGCAATCAGCCCCAGCATTTT. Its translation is CASSYVRGSNQPQHF.

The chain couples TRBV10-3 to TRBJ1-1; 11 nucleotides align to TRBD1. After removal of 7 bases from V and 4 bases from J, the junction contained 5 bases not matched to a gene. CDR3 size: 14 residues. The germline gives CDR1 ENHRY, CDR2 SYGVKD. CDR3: CAIKGTGGSTEAFF. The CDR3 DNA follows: TGTGCCATCAAGGGGACAGGGGGAAGCACTGAAGCTTTCTTT.